This T cell receptor (beta chain) was retrieved from a study of T-cell reconstitution after alpha-beta-depleted transplantation in children. This clonotype was seen a handful of times. Unique molecular identifiers tagged the TCRbeta library. TCRdb itself ran the PCR reads through MiXCR, one entry per CDR3 protein. Here the sample spans around 600,000 distinct CDR3 sequences, around 17% being singletons. Trimming cost V 5 bases and J 2 bases, with 8 bases left between them. CDR3 length equals 13 residues. The gene calls are TRBV12-3 or TRBV12-4 and TRBJ2-3; unclear D gene. The material sequenced was PBMCs from the stem cell graft donor, taken from the stem cell graft. The TCR sequence derives from a human donor who donated a stem cell graft to a child with acute myeloid leukemia. The CDR3 reads CASSPLPTDTQYF. CDR3 bases: TGTGCCAGCAGTCCCCTCCCCACAGATACGCAGTATTTT.